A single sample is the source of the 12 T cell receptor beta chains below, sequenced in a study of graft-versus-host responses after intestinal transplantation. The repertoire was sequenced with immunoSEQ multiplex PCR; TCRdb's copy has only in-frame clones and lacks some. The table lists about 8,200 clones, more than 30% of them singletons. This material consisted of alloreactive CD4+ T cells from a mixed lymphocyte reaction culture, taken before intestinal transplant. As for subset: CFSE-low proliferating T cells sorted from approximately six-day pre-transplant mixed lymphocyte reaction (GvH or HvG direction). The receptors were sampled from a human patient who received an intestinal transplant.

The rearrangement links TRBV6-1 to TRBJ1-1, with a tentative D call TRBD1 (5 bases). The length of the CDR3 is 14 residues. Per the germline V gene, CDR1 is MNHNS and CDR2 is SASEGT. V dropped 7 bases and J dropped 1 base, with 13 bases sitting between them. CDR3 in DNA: TGTGCCAGCATATTAGGGGTTGCGAACACTGAAGCTTTCTTT. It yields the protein CASILGVANTEAFF.

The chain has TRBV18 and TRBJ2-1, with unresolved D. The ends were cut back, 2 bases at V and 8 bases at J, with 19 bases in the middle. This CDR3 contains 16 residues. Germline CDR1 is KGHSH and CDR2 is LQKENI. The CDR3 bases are TGTGCCAGCTCACCATTCAGTTCCCCCGGCAGCGATGAGCAGTTCTTC. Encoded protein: CASSPFSSPGSDEQFF.

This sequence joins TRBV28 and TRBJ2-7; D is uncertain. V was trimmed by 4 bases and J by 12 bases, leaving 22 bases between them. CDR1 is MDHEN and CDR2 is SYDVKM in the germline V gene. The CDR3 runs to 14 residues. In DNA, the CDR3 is TGTGCCAGCAGTTCAGGTGCCTCCTACGAGATTGGGTACTTC. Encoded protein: CASSSGASYEIGYF. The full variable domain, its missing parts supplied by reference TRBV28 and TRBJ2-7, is DVKVTQSSRYLVKRTGEKVFLECVQDMDHENMFWYRQDPGLGLRLIYFSYDVKMKEKGDIPEGYSVSREKKERFSLILESASTNQTSMYLCASSSGASYEIGYFGPGTRLTVT.

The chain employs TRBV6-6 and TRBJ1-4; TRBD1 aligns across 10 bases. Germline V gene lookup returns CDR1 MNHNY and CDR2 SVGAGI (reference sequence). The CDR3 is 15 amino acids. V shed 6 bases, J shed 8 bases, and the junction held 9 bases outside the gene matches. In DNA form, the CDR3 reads TGTGCCAGCAGCTCTTACCGGACAGGGGGGGAAAAACTGTTTTTT. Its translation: CASSSYRTGGEKLFF.

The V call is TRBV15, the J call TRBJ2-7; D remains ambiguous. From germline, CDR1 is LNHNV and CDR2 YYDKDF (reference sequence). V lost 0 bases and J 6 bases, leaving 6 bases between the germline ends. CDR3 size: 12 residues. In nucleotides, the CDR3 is TGTGCCACCAGCAGAGATGGGCGCGAGCAGTACTTC. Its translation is CATSRDGREQYF.

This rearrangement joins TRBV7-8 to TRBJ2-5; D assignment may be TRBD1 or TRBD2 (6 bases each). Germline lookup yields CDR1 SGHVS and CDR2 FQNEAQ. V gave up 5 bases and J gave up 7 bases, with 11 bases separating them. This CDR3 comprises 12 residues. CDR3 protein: CASSLGGGTQYF. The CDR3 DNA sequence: TGTGCCAGCAGCCTAGGAGGGGGGACCCAGTACTTC.

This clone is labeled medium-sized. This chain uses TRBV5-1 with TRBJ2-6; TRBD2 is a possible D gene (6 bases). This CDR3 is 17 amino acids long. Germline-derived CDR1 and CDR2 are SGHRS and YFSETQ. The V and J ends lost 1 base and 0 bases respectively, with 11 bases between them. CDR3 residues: CASSLLAGNSGANVLTF. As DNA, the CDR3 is TGCGCCAGCAGCTTGCTGGCGGGGAACTCTGGGGCCAACGTCCTGACTTTC.

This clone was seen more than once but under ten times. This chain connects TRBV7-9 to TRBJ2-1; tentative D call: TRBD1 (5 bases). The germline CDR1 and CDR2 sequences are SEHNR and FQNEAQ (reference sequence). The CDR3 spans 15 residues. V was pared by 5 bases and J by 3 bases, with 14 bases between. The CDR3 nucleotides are TGTGCCAGCAGCCAACAGGTCCCCTTCTACAATGAGCAGTTCTTC. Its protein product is CASSQQVPFYNEQFF. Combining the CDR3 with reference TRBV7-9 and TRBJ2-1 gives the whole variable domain DTGVSQNPRHKITKRGQNVTFRCDPISEHNRLYWYRQTLGQGPEFLTYFQNEAQLEKSRLLSDRFSAERPKGSFSTLEIQRTEQGDSAMYLCASSQQVPFYNEQFFGPGTRLTVL.

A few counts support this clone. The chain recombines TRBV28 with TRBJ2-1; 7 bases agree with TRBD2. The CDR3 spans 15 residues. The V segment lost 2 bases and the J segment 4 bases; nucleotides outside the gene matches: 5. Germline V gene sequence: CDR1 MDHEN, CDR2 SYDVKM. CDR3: CASSLGGGPYNEQFF. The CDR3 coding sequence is TGTGCCAGCAGTTTAGGGGGAGGGCCATACAATGAGCAGTTCTTC.

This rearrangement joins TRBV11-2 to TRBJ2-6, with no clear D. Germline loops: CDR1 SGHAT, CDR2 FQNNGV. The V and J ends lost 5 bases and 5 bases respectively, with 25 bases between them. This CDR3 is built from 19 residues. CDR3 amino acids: CASSADLTKQQSRANVLTF. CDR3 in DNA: TGTGCCAGCAGCGCGGATCTAACAAAGCAACAAAGTCGGGCCAACGTCCTGACTTTC.

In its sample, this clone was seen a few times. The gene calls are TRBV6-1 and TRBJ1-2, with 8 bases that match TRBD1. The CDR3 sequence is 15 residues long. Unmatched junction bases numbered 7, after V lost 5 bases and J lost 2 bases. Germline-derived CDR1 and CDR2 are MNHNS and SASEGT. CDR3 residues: CASSRDRGPNYGYTF. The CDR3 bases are TGTGCCAGCAGTCGTGACAGGGGACCGAACTATGGCTACACCTTC.

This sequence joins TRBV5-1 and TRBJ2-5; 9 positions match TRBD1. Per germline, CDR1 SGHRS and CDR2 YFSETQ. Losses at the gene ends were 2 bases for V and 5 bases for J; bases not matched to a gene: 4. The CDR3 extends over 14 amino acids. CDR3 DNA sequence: TGCGCCAGCAGCTTACAGGGGGCTGGGGAGACCCAGTACTTC. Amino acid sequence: CASSLQGAGETQYF.